The rows below give T cell receptor beta chains drawn from one sample of a study of cytotoxic CD8 clonotypes in ibrutinib-treated CLL. Some clones are missing from TCRdb's copy, which holds only in-frame ones; the method was immunoSEQ multiplex PCR. The data contain 150,000 to 200,000 clones, 70% to 85% of them seen just once; the ten biggest clones take up around 2%. The starting material was PBMCs, obtained after 12 months of ibrutinib treatment. The receptors stem from a human donor with chronic lymphocytic leukemia. Each CDR3 is given with its conserved first and last residue. D genes are given only for firm matches. Not all rows give a size; the values are once, few, many and, for expanded clones, a class.

d_call: .; j_call: TRBJ1-1; v_call: TRBV6-1; clone_size: .; cdr3_nt: TGTGCCAGCAGTGAAGGGACGGGGAACACTGAAGCTTTCTTT; cdr3_aa: CASSEGTGNTEAFF
d_call: .; j_call: TRBJ2-7; v_call: TRBV5-1; clone_size: .; cdr3_nt: TGCGCCAGCAGCCGGAACTTCTACGAGCAGTACTTC; cdr3_aa: CASSRNFYEQYF
d_call: .; j_call: TRBJ1-5; v_call: TRBV28; clone_size: .; cdr3_nt: TGTGCCAGCAGTTTATGGTCCGGCCAAATCAATCAGCCCCAGCATTTT; cdr3_aa: CASSLWSGQINQPQHF
d_call: TRBD2; j_call: TRBJ2-2; v_call: TRBV27; clone_size: .; cdr3_nt: TGTGCCAGCAGTTTGGTACTAGCGGGTACCGCGAACACCGGGGAGCTGTTTTTT; cdr3_aa: CASSLVLAGTANTGELFF
d_call: .; j_call: TRBJ2-1; v_call: TRBV7-3; clone_size: .; cdr3_nt: TGTGCCAGCAGCTTCCCGGGGTCCTACAATGAGCAGTTCTTC; cdr3_aa: CASSFPGSYNEQFF
d_call: .; j_call: TRBJ2-1; v_call: TRBV9; clone_size: .; cdr3_nt: TGTGCCAGCAGCACCAGACTAGGTAATGAGCAGTTCTTC; cdr3_aa: CASSTRLGNEQFF
d_call: .; j_call: TRBJ1-3; v_call: TRBV9; clone_size: few; cdr3_nt: TGTGCCAGCAGCGGAACCCAGGATTTAGACACCATATATTTT; cdr3_aa: CASSGTQDLDTIYF
d_call: .; j_call: TRBJ2-7; v_call: TRBV6-5; clone_size: .; cdr3_nt: TGTGCCAGCCGGGACCCACTTACCTACGAGCAGTACTTC; cdr3_aa: CASRDPLTYEQYF
d_call: .; j_call: TRBJ1-3; v_call: TRBV7-9; clone_size: .; cdr3_nt: TGTGCCAGCAGCTTCTATTCGGACAGTAGAAACACCATATATTTT; cdr3_aa: CASSFYSDSRNTIYF
d_call: .; j_call: TRBJ2-7; v_call: TRBV7-2; clone_size: .; cdr3_nt: TGTGCCAGCAGCTTAGGAGGGGGGGCCCCGTACGAGCAGTACTTC; cdr3_aa: CASSLGGGAPYEQYF
d_call: TRBD1; j_call: TRBJ1-5; v_call: TRBV7-2; clone_size: .; cdr3_nt: TGTGCCAGCAGCCAAGGGACAGGGCGTCAGCCCCAGCATTTT; cdr3_aa: CASSQGTGRQPQHF
d_call: .; j_call: TRBJ2-1; v_call: TRBV4-3; clone_size: .; cdr3_nt: TGCGCCAGCAGCCAAGAGGGTGTCGGGGGCCCTTACAATGAGCAGTTCTTC; cdr3_aa: CASSQEGVGGPYNEQFF
d_call: .; j_call: TRBJ1-3; v_call: TRBV28; clone_size: once; cdr3_nt: TGTGCCAGCAGCTCAGGACAGTTCATCGGAAACACCATATATTTT; cdr3_aa: CASSSGQFIGNTIYF
d_call: .; j_call: TRBJ2-7; v_call: TRBV9; clone_size: once; cdr3_nt: TGTGCCAGCAGCCCCCGGCTGGGGGAGCCCCTAGAGTACGAGCAGTACTTC; cdr3_aa: CASSPRLGEPLEYEQYF
d_call: TRBD1; j_call: TRBJ2-1; v_call: TRBV7-2; clone_size: .; cdr3_nt: TGTGCCAGCAGCTTAGATTCCAGGGGGCACAATGAGCAGTTCTTC; cdr3_aa: CASSLDSRGHNEQFF
d_call: .; j_call: TRBJ1-1; v_call: TRBV4-3; clone_size: .; cdr3_nt: TGCGCCAGCAGCCAAGATGTACAGGGACTTAACACTGAAGCTTTCTTT; cdr3_aa: CASSQDVQGLNTEAFF
d_call: TRBD1; j_call: TRBJ1-1; v_call: TRBV11-2; clone_size: .; cdr3_nt: TGTGCCAGCAGCTTAGAGGGACAGGGTCTCACTGAAGCTTTCTTT; cdr3_aa: CASSLEGQGLTEAFF
d_call: .; j_call: TRBJ1-2; v_call: TRBV4-3; clone_size: .; cdr3_nt: TGCGCCAGCAGCCCGTCGGCCCGCCGCGGTGGCTACACCTTC; cdr3_aa: CASSPSARRGGYTF
d_call: TRBD1; j_call: TRBJ2-1; v_call: TRBV5-5; clone_size: .; cdr3_nt: TGTGCCAGCGTAGGGACAGGGGGATACAATGAGCAGTTCTTC; cdr3_aa: CASVGTGGYNEQFF